This TCR beta chain was recorded in a study of siplizumab effects on memory and regulatory T cells. Assay used: immunoSEQ multiplex PCR; TCRdb lists only in-frame clones, some missing. The sample contains some 110,000 clones, 90% to 95% of which appear only once. V lost 5 bases to trimming and J lost 1 base, with 11 bases between them. The CDR3 is 14 residues long. Germline CDR1 GTSNPN, CDR2 SVGIG (reference sequence). The receptor was derived from a human donor in good health. Sequenced: non-Treg CD4+ T cells sorted from blood. This chain links TRBV30 with TRBJ2-2; D perhaps matches TRBD2 (6 bases). For the CDR3, the DNA is TGTGCCTGGGAAAGGGGACTGAACACCGGGGAGCTGTTTTTT. Its translation: CAWERGLNTGELFF.